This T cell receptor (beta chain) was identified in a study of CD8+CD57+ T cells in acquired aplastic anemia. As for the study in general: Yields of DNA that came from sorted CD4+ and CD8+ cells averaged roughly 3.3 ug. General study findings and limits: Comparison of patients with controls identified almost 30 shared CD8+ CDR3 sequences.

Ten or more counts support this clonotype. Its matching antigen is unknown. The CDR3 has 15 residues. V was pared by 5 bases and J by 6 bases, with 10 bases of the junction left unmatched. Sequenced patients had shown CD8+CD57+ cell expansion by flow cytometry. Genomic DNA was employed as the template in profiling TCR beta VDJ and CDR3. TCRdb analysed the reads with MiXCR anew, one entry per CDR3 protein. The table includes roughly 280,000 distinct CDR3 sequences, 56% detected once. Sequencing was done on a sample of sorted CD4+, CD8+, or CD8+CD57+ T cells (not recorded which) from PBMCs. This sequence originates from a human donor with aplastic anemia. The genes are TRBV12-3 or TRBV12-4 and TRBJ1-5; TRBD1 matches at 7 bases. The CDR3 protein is CASSNRDRGIQPQHF. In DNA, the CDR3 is TGTGCCAGCAGTAACCGGGACAGAGGAATTCAGCCCCAGCATTTT.